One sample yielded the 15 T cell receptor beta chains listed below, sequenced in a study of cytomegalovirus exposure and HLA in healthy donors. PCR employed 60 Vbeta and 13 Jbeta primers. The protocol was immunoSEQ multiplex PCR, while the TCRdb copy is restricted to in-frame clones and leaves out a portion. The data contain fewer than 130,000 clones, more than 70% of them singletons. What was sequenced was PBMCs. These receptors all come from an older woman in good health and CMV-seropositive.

The CDR3 reads CAISTSGETQYF. The CDR3 DNA follows: TGTGCCATCAGCACTAGTGGAGAGACCCAGTACTTC. The chain couples TRBV10-3 to TRBJ2-5, with a tentative D call TRBD2 (5 bases). The germline V gene has CDR1 ENHRY and CDR2 SYGVKD. The CDR3 extends over 12 amino acids. The germline V and J ends were trimmed by 6 bases and 4 bases, with 9 bases remaining between them.

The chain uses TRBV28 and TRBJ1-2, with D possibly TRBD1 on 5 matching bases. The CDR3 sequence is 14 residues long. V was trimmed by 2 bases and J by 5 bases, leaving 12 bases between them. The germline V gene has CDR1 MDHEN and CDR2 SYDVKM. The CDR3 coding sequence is TGTGCCAGCAGTTTAGTACAGGCTGGGTATGGCTACACCTTC. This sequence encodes CASSLVQAGYGYTF.

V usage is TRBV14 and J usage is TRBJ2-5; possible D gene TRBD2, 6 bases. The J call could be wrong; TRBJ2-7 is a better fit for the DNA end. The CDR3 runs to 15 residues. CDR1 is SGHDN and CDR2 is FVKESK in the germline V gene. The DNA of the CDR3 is TGTGCCAGCAGCCAAGCACTAGCTTTCGGTTACGAGCAGTACTTC. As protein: CASSQALAFGYEQYF.

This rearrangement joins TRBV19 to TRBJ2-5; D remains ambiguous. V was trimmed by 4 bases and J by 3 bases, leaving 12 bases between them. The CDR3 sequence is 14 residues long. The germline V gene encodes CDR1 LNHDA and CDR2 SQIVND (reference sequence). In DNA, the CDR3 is TGTGCCAGTAGTACACCCTGGCTAGAAGAGACCCAGTACTTC. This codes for CASSTPWLEETQYF.

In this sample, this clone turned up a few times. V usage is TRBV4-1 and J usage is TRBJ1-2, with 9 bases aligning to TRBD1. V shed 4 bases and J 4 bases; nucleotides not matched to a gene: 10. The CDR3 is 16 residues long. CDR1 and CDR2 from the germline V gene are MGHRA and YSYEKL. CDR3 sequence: CASSRTQGALGYGYTF. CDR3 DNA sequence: TGCGCCAGCAGCCGCACACAGGGGGCTTTGGGCTATGGCTACACCTTC.

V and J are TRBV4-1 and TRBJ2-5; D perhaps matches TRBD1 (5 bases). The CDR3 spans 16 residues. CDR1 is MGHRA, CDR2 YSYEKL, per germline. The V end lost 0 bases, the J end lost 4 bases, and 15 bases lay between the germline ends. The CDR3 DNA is TGCGCCAGCAGCCAAGATGGGCTAGGGGCCAGAGAGACCCAGTACTTC. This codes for CASSQDGLGARETQYF.

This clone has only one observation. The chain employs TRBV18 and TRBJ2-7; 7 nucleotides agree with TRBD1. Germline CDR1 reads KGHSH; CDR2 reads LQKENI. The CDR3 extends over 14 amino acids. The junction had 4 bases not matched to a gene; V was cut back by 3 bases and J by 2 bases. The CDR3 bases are TGTGCCAGCTCACCGGGGACAGCCACCTACGAGCAGTACTTC. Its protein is CASSPGTATYEQYF.

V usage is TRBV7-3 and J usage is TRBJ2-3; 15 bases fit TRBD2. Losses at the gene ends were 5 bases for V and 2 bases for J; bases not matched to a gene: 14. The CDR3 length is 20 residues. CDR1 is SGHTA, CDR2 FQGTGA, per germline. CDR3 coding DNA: TGTGCCAGCAGCCCCGGGCTTCGGACTAGCGGGAGGGCCTCCACAGATACGCAGTATTTT. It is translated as CASSPGLRTSGRASTDTQYF.

The CDR3: CASSPLAGAETQYF. DNA of the CDR3: TGTGCCAGCAGCCCTCTAGCGGGAGCGGAGACCCAGTACTTC. The chain carries TRBV7-7 and TRBJ2-5, with 10 nucleotides matching TRBD2. The CDR3 covers 14 residues. The germline V gene has CDR1 SSHAT and CDR2 FNYEAQ (reference sequence). The V gene end was trimmed by 5 bases and the J gene end by 5 bases; junction bases not matched to a gene: 5.

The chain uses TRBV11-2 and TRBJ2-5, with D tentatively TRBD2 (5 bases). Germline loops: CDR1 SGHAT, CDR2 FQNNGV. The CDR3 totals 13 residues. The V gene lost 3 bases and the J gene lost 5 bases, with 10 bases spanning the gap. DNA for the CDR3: TGTGCCAGCAGCTTTGCGGGCGGGGAGACCCAGTACTTC. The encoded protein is CASSFAGGETQYF. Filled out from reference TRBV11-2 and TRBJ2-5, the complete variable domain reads EAGVAQSPRYKIIEKRQSVAFWCNPISGHATLYWYQQILGQGPKLLIQFQNNGVVDDSQLPKDRFSAERLKGVDSTLKIQPAKLEDSAVYLCASSFAGGETQYFGPGTRLLVL.

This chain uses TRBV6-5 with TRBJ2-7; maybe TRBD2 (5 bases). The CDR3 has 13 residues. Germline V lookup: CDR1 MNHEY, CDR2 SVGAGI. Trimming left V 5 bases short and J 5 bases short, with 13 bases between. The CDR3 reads CASSRTPADEQYF. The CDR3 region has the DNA TGTGCCAGCAGTAGGACTCCGGCGGACGAGCAGTACTTC.

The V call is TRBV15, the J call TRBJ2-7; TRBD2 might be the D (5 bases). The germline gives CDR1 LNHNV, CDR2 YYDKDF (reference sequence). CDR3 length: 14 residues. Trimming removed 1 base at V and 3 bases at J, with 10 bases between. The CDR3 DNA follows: TGTGCCACCAGCAGAGTACCAGCGGTCTACGAGCAGTACTTC. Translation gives CATSRVPAVYEQYF.

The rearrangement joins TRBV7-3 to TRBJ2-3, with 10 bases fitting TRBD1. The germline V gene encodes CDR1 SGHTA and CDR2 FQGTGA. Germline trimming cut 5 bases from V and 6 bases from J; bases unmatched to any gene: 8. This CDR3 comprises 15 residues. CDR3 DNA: TGTGCCAGCAGCCCGTGGGGGACAGGGGAGGATACGCAGTATTTT. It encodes CASSPWGTGEDTQYF. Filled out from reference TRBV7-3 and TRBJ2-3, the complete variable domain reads GAGVSQTPSNKVTEKGKYVELRCDPISGHTALYWYRQSLGQGPEFLIYFQGTGAADDSGLPNDRFFAVRPEGSVSTLKIQRTERGDSAVYLCASSPWGTGEDTQYFGPGTRLTVL.

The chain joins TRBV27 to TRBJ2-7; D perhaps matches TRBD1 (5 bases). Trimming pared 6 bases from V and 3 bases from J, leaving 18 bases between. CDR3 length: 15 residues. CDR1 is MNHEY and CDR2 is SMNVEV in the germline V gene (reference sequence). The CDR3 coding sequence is TGTGCCAGCAGCCTAAGGGGATTAGGGAACTACGAGCAGTACTTC. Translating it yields CASSLRGLGNYEQYF.

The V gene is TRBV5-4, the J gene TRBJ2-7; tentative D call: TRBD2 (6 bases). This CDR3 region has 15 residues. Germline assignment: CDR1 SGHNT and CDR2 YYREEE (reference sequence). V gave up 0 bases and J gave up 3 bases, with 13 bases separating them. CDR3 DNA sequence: TGTGCCAGCAGCTTGGATAGCGGAAGAAGCTACGAGCAGTACTTC. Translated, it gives CASSLDSGRSYEQYF.